What follows are 16 T cell receptor beta chains derived from one specimen sequenced in a study of blood T cell repertoires in COVID-19 (dated by TCRdb to about 2020). The library was made by the immunoSEQ multiplex PCR assay. Entries here come from immuneACCESS through TCRdb and include only in-frame sequences with V and J called. Some clones fail to appear in such tables; in the studies checked, an unresolved V gene covers under half of the shortfall, and the cause of the remainder is unknown. Recorded for this sample are around 190,000 clones; 86% of them occurred a single time. The ten largest make up roughly 20% of the sample. The sequenced material came from peripheral blood. The receptor source for this set is a man between 65 and 85 years old with active or convalescent COVID-19.

The V and J genes are TRBV24-1 and TRBJ2-5, with 8 positions matching TRBD1. CDR1 KGHDR and CDR2 SFDVKD come from the germline V gene. The ends lost 4 bases at V and 7 bases at J; junction bases unmatched: 10. This CDR3 spans 15 amino acids. For the CDR3, the DNA is TGTGCCACCAGTGACCCGGGACAGGCTAGGGGGACCCAGTACTTC. Translating gives CATSDPGQARGTQYF.

The chain uses TRBV5-8 and TRBJ1-2; 10 bases are a match to TRBD1. Germline CDR1 reads SGHTS; CDR2 reads YDEGEE. Unmatched junction bases numbered 4, after V lost 2 bases and J lost 3 bases. The CDR3 contains 15 residues. CDR3 loop: CASSFSDRGYYGYTF. The CDR3 bases are TGTGCCAGCAGCTTCTCGGACAGGGGGTACTATGGCTACACCTTC. Full variable domain (rest looked up from reference TRBV5-8 and TRBJ1-2): EAGVTQSPTHLIKTRGQQATLRCSPISGHTSVYWYQQALGLGLQFLLWYDEGEERNRGNFPPRFSGRQFPNYSSELNVNALELEDSALYLCASSFSDRGYYGYTFGSGTRLTVV.

This sequence joins TRBV7-8 and TRBJ2-7; D is possibly TRBD1 (6 bases). The CDR3 runs to 14 residues. CDR1 and CDR2 (germline): SGHVS, FQNEAQ. V shed 11 bases and J shed 1 base, with 18 bases lying between them. DNA for the CDR3: TGTGCCTCTACCCGACAGGCATTATCCTACGAGCAGTACTTC. Translated: CASTRQALSYEQYF.

This sequence joins TRBV4-3 and TRBJ1-2, with TRBD1 matching over 9 bases. Germline CDR1 LGHNA, CDR2 YSLEER. The CDR3 extends over 14 amino acids. V lost 4 bases, J lost 2 bases, and 2 bases stayed unmatched. The CDR3 protein is CASSPGQGNYGYTF. The CDR3 DNA reads as TGCGCCAGCAGCCCCGGACAGGGGAACTATGGCTACACCTTC.

The genes are TRBV7-6 and TRBJ2-4, with TRBD2 matching over 9 bases. V was clipped by 0 bases and J by 6 bases; unmatched bases: 3. The CDR3 totals 15 residues. CDR1 and CDR2 from the germline V gene are SGHVS and FNYEAQ. The CDR3 sequence: CASSLAAGGLNIQYF. Here the CDR3 DNA reads TGTGCCAGCAGCTTAGCGGCGGGGGGGTTAAACATTCAGTACTTC.

The J gene is TRBJ1-1, the V gene TRBV29-1; weak D call: TRBD1 (5 bases). V was trimmed by 0 bases and J by 7 bases, leaving 12 bases between them. The CDR3 totals 13 residues. Germline values: CDR1 SQVTM, CDR2 ANQGSEA. CDR3 in amino acids: CSVEEGGEGEAFF. The CDR3 nucleotides are TGCAGCGTTGAAGAGGGAGGGGAAGGTGAAGCTTTCTTT.

This chain uses TRBV5-1 with TRBJ2-1, with TRBD1 as a possible D gene (5 bases). The CDR3 extends over 16 amino acids. V gave up 2 bases and J gave up 0 bases, with 12 bases separating them. Germline V gene data show CDR1 as SGHRS and CDR2 as YFSETQ. DNA of the CDR3: TGCGCCAGCAGCTTTTTCTCTGACAGCTCCTACAATGAGCAGTTCTTC. Protein sequence: CASSFFSDSSYNEQFF.

V and J are TRBV14 and TRBJ2-6; D is unclear. This CDR3 has 15 residues. V lost 4 bases to trimming and J lost 4 bases, with 11 bases between them. Germline lookup yields CDR1 SGHDN and CDR2 FVKESK. CDR3 bases: TGTGCCAGCAGCCCCTGGGCTACAGGGGCCAACGTCCTGACTTTC. Its translation is CASSPWATGANVLTF.

The chain employs TRBV19 and TRBJ2-1; 13 bases align to TRBD2. Germline CDR1 reads LNHDA; CDR2 reads SQIVND (reference sequence). V lost 1 base, J lost 9 bases, and 0 bases stayed unmatched. This CDR3 has 14 residues. In DNA form, the CDR3 reads TGTGCCAGTAGTATAGGGACTAGCGGGGGTGAGCAGTTCTTC. It translates to CASSIGTSGGEQFF.

The chain recombines TRBV7-9 with TRBJ2-7; TRBD1 matches at 8 bases. Germline CDR1 SEHNR, CDR2 FQNEAQ (reference sequence). This CDR3 comprises 13 residues. J lost 6 bases, V lost 5 bases, and 6 bases had no gene match. CDR3 sequence: CASSTRGLGEQYF. CDR3 DNA: TGTGCCAGCAGCACCAGGGGGCTCGGCGAGCAGTACTTC.

The rearrangement links TRBV6-2 or TRBV6-3 to TRBJ2-7; 9 positions match TRBD1. J was trimmed by 1 base and V by 5 bases; bases with no gene match: 3. This CDR3 has 14 residues. Germline CDR1 reads MNHEY; CDR2 reads SVGEGT. Written as DNA, the CDR3 is TGTGCCAGCAGTAAGGGACAGGGATCCTACGAGCAGTACTTC. Translating it yields CASSKGQGSYEQYF.

In regard to this clone: Other nucleotide sequences from this sample produce the same CDR3. The CDR3 DNA reads as TGTGCCACCAGTGGCGGGGCCGGCTACACCTTC. This encodes CATSGGAGYTF. The chain links TRBV24-1 to TRBJ1-2; D might be TRBD1 (5 bases). V dropped 5 bases and J dropped 8 bases, with 8 bases sitting between them. The germline V gene encodes CDR1 KGHDR and CDR2 SFDVKD. CDR3 length equals 11 residues.

The chain has TRBV6-6 and TRBJ2-7, with D possibly matching TRBD2 (5 bases). In germline, CDR1 is MNHNY, CDR2 SVGAGI (reference sequence). Deletions cut 2 bases from V and 6 bases from J, with 8 bases between. The CDR3 totals 12 residues. This chain's CDR3 is CASSYARGEQYF. CDR3 coding DNA: TGTGCCAGCAGTTACGCCCGGGGCGAGCAGTACTTC.

The gene calls are TRBV12-3 or TRBV12-4 and TRBJ1-4, with TRBD1 matching over 8 bases. The CDR3 is 12 amino acids. The V segment lost 6 bases and the J segment 7 bases; nucleotides outside the gene matches: 1. DNA of the CDR3: TGTGCCAGCAGACAGGGGGGTGAAAAACTGTTTTTT. Translating it yields CASRQGGEKLFF.

The genes are TRBV7-2 and TRBJ2-1; 7 bases are shared with TRBD1. The germline gives CDR1 SGHTA, CDR2 FQGNSA. With 3 bases clipped from V and 0 bases from J, the junction kept 2 bases outside the gene matches. The CDR3 is 15 residues long. The CDR3 sequence: CASSFRDSSYNEQFF. The DNA for the CDR3 is TGTGCCAGCAGCTTCAGGGACAGCTCCTACAATGAGCAGTTCTTC.

The genes are TRBV4-3 and TRBJ1-4; the D gene is possibly TRBD1 (6 bases). Deletions cut 3 bases from V and 4 bases from J, with 9 bases between. Germline V gives CDR1 LGHNA, CDR2 YSLEER. The CDR3 is 14 amino acids. Here the CDR3 DNA reads TGCGCCAGCAGCCAGAGGGGGATTAATGAAAAACTGTTTTTT. This translates into CASSQRGINEKLFF.